The clone carrying this T cell receptor (beta chain) has only a few counts. Its antigen is unidentified. The CDR3 consists of 15 residues. Losses at the gene ends were 0 bases for V and 5 bases for J; bases not matched to a gene: 3. Germline assignment: CDR1 GTSNPN and CDR2 SVGIG (reference sequence). Profiling relied on immunoSEQ multiplex PCR, and the TCRdb table lists in-frame clones only, not all of them. The table includes tens of thousands of clones, 75% to 80% detected once. The sample comes from a study of CD4 T cells in relation to SARS-CoV-2 and coronaviruses. Overall study context: TCR beta CDR3s were sequenced after 10-day antigen culture of PBMCs.

Before the COVID-19 pandemic, during about 2011-2019, CD4+ T cells were taken from unexposed donors. CD4+ T cells were isolated from the cells after 10 days of culture. This clonotype originated in a human donor in good health. This chain uses TRBV30 with TRBJ2-7; 14 bases align to TRBD2. The sequencing input was CD4+ T cells from PBMCs, cultured in vitro. The CDR3 nucleotides read TGTGCCTGGAGTGTGGGACTAGCGGGAGTAGACGAGCAGTACTTC. This codes for CAWSVGLAGVDEQYF.